This T cell receptor beta chain was retrieved from a study of shared clonotypes between healthy human individuals. General study points: On the whole, naive subsets had larger estimated richness than memory subsets had. Sampling was confined to blood; repertoires within tissues likely differ.

Remarks on this clone: Its antigen is as yet unknown.

This CDR3 spans 16 amino acids. The germline V gene has CDR1 SGHNT and CDR2 YYREEE (reference sequence). The ends were cut back, 3 bases at V and 0 bases at J, with 15 bases in the middle. Naive-designated CD8 cells lacked CD45RO, were positively enriched for CCR7, and omitted terminally differentiated effector memory CD45RA+ cells. The repertoire was sequenced with immunoSEQ multiplex PCR; TCRdb's copy has only in-frame clones and lacks some. In the table there are about 580,000 clones, 95% to 98% of which are singletons. Material: naive CD8+ T cells sorted from blood. The chain combines TRBV5-4 with TRBJ1-2, with D hard to call. The origin of this receptor is a man younger than 45 in good health. CDR3 sequence reads: CASSSDYEPANYGYTF. The CDR3 DNA is TGTGCCAGCAGCTCAGACTACGAGCCAGCTAACTATGGCTACACCTTC.